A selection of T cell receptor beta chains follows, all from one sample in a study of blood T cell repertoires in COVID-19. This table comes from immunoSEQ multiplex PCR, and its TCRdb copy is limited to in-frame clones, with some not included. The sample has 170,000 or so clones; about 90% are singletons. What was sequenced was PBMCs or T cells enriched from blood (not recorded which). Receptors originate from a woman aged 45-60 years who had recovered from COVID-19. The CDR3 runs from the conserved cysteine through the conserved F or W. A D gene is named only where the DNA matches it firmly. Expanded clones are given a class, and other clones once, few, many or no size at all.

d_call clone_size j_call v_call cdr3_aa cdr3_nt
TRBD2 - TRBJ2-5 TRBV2 CASSANPAGVGETQYF TGTGCCAGCAGTGCAAACCCAGCGGGAGTAGGGGAGACCCAGTACTTC
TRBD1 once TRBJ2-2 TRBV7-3 CASRSGTGKNAGELFF TGTGCCAGCAGATCCGGGACAGGGAAGAATGCCGGGGAGCTGTTTTTT
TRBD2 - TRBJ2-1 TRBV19 CASSIEAAGLYNEQFF TGTGCCAGTAGTATAGAGGCAGCGGGATTGTACAATGAGCAGTTCTTC
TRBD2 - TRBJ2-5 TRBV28 CASSRTSGRGETQYF TGTGCCAGCAGTAGGACTAGCGGGAGGGGAGAGACCCAGTACTTC
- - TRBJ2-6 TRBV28 CASSSPGISGANVLTF TGTGCCAGCAGTTCCCCAGGGATCTCTGGGGCCAACGTCCTGACTTTC
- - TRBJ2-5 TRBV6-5 CASSSSGLYPTQYF TGTGCCAGCAGTTCCAGTGGACTTTATCCGACCCAGTACTTC
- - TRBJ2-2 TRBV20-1 CSASPRLQNTGELFF TGCAGTGCTAGTCCGCGACTACAGAACACCGGGGAGCTGTTTTTT
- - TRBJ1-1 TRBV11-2 CASSSLQVRLEAFF TGTGCCAGCAGCTCTCTACAGGTCCGCCTTGAAGCTTTCTTT
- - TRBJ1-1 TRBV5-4 CASSLGYRSPEAFF TGTGCCAGCAGCTTGGGTTACAGGAGCCCTGAGGCTTTCTTT
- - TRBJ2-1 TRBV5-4 CASSSTGRGEQFF TGTGCCAGCAGCTCCACAGGGAGGGGTGAGCAGTTCTTC
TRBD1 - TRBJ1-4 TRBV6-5 CASSYDRGEKLFF TGTGCCAGCAGTTATGACAGGGGTGAAAAACTGTTTTTT
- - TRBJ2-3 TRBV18 CASSPSRATRTDTQYF TGTGCCAGCTCACCATCGAGGGCGACCCGCACAGATACGCAGTATTTT
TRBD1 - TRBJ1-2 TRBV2 CASLRQGRNYGYTF TGTGCCAGTCTGAGACAGGGGCGCAACTATGGCTACACCTTC
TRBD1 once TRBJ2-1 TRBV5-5 CASSLVGDRENEQFF TGTGCCAGCAGCTTGGTAGGGGACAGGGAGAATGAGCAGTTCTTC
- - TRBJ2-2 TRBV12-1 CASSLRRVANTGELFF TGTGCCAGCAGCCTCCGCCGGGTTGCGAACACCGGGGAGCTGTTTTTT
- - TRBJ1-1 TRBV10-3 CAISGTADTEAFF TGTGCCATCAGTGGCACGGCGGACACTGAAGCTTTCTTT
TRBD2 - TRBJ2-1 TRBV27 CASSDVAGAYNNEQFF TGTGCCAGCAGTGACGTAGCGGGAGCGTACAACAATGAGCAGTTCTTC
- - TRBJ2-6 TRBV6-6 CASSPDTYRVGSGANVLTF TGTGCCAGCAGTCCGGACACATACAGAGTGGGATCCGGGGCCAACGTCCTGACTTTC